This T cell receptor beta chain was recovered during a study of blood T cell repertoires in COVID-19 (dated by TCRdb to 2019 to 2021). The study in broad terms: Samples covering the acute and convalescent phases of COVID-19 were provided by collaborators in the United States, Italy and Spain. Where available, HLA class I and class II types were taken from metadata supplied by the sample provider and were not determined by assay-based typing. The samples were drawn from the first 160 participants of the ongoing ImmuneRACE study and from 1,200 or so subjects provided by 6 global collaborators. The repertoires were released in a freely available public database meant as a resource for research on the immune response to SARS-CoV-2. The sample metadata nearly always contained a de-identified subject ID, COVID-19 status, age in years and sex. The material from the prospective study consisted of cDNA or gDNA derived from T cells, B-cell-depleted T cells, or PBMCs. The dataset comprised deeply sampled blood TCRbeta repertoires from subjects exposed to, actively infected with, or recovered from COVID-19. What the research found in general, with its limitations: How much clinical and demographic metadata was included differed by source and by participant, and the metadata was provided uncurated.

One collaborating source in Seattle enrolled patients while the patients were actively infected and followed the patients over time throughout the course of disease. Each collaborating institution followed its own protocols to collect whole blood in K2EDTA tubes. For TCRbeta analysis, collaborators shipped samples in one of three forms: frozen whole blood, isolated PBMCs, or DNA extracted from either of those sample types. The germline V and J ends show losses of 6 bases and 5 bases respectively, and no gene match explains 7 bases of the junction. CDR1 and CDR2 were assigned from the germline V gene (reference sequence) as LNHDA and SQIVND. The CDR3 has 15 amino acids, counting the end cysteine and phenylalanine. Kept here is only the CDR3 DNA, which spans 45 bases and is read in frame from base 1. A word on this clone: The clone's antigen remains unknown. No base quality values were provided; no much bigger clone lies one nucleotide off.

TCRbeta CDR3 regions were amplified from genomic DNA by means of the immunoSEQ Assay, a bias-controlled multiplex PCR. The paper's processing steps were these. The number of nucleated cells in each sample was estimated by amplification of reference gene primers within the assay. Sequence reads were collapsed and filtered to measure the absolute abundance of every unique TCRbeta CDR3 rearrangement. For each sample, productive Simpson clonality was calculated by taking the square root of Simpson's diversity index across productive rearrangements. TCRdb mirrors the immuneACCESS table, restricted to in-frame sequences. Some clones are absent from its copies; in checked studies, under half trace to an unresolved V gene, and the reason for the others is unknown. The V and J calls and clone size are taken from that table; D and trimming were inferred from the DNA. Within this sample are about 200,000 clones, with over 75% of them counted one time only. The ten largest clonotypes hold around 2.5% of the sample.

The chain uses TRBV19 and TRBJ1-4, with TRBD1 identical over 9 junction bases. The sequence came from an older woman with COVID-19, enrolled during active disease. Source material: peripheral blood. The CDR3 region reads CASSLTGGQNEKLFF. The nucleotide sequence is TGTGCCAGTAGCCTAACAGGGGGCCAGAATGAAAAACTGTTTTTT.